This record concerns one TCR beta chain sequence. Seattle participants joined during active infection and were tracked over time. Method: immunoSEQ multiplex PCR; TCRdb's copy keeps in-frame clones and lacks some. The table has fewer than 150,000 clones, roughly 85% seen once. The sample belongs to a study of blood T cell repertoires in COVID-19. Losses at the gene ends were 4 bases for V and 8 bases for J; bases not matched to a gene: 10. Germline V lookup: CDR1 GTSNPN, CDR2 SVGIG (reference sequence). CDR3 size: 14 residues. The chain uses TRBV30 and TRBJ2-1; 8 nucleotides match TRBD2. Source material: peripheral blood. This clonotype was obtained from a woman in her fifties or sixties with COVID-19, enrolled during active disease. The CDR3 DNA is TGTGCCTGGACCCGGCGGGGGGTTGGCGATGAGCAGTTCTTC. It codes for CAWTRRGVGDEQFF.